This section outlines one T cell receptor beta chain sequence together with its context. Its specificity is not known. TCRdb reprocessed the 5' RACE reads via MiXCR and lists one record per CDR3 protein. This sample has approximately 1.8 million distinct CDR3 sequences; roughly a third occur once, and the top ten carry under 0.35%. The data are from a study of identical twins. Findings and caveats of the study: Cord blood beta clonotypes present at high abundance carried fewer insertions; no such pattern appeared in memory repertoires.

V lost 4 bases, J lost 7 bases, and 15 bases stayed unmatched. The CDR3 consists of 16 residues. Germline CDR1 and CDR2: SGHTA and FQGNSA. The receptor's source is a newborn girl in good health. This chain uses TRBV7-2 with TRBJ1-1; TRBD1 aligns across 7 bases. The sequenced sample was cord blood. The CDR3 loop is CASSSRTGYLSSEAFF. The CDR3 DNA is TGTGCCAGCAGCTCCCGGACAGGATACCTTAGTAGTGAAGCTTTCTTT.